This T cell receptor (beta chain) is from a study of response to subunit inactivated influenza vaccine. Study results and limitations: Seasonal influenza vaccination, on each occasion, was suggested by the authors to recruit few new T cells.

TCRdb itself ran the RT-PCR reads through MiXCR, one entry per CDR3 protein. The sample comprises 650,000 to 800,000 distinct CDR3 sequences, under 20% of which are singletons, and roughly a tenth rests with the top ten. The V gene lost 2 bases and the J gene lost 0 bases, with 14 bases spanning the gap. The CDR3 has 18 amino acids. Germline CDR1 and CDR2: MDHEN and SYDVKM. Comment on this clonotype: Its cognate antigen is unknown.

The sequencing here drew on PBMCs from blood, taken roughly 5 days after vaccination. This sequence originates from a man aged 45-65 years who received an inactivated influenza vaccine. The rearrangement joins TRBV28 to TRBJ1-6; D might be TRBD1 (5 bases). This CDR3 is CASSLPSDSRSYNSPLHF. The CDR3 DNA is TGTGCCAGCAGTTTACCCTCCGACAGCCGCTCCTATAATTCACCCCTCCACTTT.